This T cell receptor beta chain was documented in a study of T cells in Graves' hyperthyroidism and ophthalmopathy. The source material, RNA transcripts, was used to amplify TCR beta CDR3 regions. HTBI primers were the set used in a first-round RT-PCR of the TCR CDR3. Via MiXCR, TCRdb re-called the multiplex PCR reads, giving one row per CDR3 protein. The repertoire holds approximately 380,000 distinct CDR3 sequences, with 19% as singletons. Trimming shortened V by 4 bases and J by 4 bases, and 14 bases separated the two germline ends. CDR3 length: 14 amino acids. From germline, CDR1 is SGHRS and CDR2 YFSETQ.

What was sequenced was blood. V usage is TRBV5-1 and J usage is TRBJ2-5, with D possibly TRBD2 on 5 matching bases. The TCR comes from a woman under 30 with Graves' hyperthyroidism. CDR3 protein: CASSGGYIGETQYF. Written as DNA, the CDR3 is TGCGCCAGCAGCGGCGGGTACATAGGAGAGACCCAGTACTTC.